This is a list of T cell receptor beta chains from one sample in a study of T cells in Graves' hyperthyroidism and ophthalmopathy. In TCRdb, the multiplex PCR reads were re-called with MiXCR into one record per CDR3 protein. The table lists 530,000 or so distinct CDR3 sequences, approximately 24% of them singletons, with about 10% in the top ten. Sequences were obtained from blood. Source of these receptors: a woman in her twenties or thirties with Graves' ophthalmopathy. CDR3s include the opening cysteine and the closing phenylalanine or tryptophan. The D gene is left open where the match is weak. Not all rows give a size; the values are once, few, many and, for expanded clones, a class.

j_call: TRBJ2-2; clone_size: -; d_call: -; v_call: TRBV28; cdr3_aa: CASSRGASDIGELFF; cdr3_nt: TGTGCCAGCTCACGAGGCGCTAGCGACATCGGGGAGCTGTTTTTT
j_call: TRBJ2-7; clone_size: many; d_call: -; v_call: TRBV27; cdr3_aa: CASSFVGGGYEQYF; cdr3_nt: TGTGCCAGCAGTTTTGTGGGAGGAGGATACGAGCAGTACTTC
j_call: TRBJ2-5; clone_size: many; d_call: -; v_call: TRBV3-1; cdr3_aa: CASSQPSGLQETQYF; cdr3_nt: TGTGCCAGCAGCCAGCCAAGCGGGTTACAAGAGACCCAGTACTTC
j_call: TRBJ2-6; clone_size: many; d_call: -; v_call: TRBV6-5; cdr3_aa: CASSFSGVSGANVLTF; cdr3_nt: TGTGCCAGCAGTTTCTCAGGGGTATCTGGGGCCAACGTCCTGACTTTC
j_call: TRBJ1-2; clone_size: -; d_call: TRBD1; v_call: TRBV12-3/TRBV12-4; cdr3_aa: CASSLRTGYSYGYTF; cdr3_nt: TGTGCCAGCAGTCTCCGGACAGGTTATAGCTATGGCTACACCTTC
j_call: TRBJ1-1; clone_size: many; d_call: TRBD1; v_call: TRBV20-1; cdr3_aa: CSAEAGTGNTEAFF; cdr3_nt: TGCAGTGCAGAAGCCGGGACAGGGAACACTGAAGCTTTCTTT
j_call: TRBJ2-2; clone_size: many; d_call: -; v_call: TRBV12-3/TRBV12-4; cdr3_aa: CASSLITGNTGELFF; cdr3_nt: TGTGCCAGCAGTTTGATTACTGGGAACACCGGGGAGCTGTTTTTT
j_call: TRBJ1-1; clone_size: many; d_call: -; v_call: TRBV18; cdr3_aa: CASSPVQQANTEAFF; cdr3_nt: TGTGCCAGCTCACCAGTACAGCAAGCAAACACTGAAGCTTTCTTT
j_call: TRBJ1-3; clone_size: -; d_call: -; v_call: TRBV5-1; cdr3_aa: CASSLESRQTSGNTIYF; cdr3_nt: TGCGCCAGCAGCTTGGAATCCAGACAGACCTCTGGAAACACCATATATTTT
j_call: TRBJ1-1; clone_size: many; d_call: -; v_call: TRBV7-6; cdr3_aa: CASSLALGRGTEAFF; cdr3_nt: TGTGCCAGCAGCTTAGCGCTGGGGAGGGGGACTGAAGCTTTCTTT
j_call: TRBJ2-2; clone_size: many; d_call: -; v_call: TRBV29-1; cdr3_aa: CSGGHSNTGELFF; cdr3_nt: TGCAGCGGAGGACACTCAAACACCGGGGAGCTGTTTTTT
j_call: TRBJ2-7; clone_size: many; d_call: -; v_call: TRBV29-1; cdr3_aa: CSVVWRGSYEQYF; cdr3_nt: TGCAGCGTTGTTTGGCGGGGCTCCTACGAGCAGTACTTC
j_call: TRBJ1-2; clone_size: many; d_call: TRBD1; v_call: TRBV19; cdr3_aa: CASTSGGAANYGYTF; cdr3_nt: TGTGCCAGTACGTCAGGGGGAGCGGCTAACTATGGCTACACCTTC
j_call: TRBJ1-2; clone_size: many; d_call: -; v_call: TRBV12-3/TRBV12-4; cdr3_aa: CASSSGQGGNGYGYTF; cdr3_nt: TGTGCCAGCAGTTCTGGTCAGGGTGGCAATGGCTATGGCTACACCTTC
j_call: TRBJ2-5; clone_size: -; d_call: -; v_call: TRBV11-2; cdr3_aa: CASSLARGGQLTQYF; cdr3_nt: TGTGCCAGCAGCTTAGCTAGGGGGGGGCAGTTGACCCAGTACTTC
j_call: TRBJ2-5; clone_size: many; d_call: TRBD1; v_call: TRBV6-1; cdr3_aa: CATQGVGETQYF; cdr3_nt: TGTGCCACCCAGGGGGTGGGGGAGACCCAGTACTTC
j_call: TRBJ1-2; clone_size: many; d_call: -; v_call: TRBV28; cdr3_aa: CASEAGDNYGYTF; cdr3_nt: TGTGCCAGCGAAGCGGGGGACAACTATGGCTACACCTTC
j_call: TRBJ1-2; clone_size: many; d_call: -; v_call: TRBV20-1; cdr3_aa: CSPNGLIGYTF; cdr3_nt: TGCAGTCCGAACGGCCTAATCGGCTACACCTTC
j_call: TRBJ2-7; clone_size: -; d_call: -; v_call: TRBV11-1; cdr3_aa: CASSGNSQGNTYEQYF; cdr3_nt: TGTGCCAGCTCAGGGAATTCACAGGGTAACACCTACGAGCAGTACTTC
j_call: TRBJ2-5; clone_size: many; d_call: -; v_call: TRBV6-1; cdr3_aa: CASRRSYSKSETQYF; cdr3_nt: TGTGCCAGCAGACGGTCGTACAGCAAATCGGAGACCCAGTACTTC
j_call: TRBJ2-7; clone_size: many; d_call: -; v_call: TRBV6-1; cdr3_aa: CASTTGSYEQYF; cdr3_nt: TGTGCCAGCACGACGGGCTCCTACGAGCAGTACTTC
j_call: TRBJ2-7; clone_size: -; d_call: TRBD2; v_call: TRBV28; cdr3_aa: CASSPPGSGMSEQYF; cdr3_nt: TGTGCCAGCAGTCCCCCTGGGAGCGGGATGAGTGAGCAGTACTTC
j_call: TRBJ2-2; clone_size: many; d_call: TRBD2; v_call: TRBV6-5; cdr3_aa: CASRGLADTGELFF; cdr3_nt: TGTGCCAGCAGAGGACTAGCCGACACCGGGGAGCTGTTTTTT
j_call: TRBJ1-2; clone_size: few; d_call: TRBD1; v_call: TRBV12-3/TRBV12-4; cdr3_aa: CASSWDRDYYGYTF; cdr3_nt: TGTGCCAGCAGTTGGGACAGGGACTATTATGGCTACACCTTC
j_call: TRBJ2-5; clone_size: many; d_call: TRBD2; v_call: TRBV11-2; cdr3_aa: CASSSLSGGAQTQYF; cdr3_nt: TGTGCCAGCAGCTCACTTAGCGGGGGGGCCCAGACCCAGTACTTC
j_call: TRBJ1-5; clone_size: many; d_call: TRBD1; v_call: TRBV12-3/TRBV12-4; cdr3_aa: CASSGQGADQPQHF; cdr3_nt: TGTGCCAGCAGTGGACAGGGGGCGGATCAGCCCCAGCATTTT
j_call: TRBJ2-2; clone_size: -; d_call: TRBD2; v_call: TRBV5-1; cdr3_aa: CASSAVAGGTGELFF; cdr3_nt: TGCGCCAGCAGTGCCGTGGCGGGAGGTACCGGGGAGCTGTTTTTT
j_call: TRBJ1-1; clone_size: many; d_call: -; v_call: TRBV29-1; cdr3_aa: CSARVVITEAFF; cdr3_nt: TGCAGCGCCAGGGTGGTGATCACTGAAGCTTTCTTT
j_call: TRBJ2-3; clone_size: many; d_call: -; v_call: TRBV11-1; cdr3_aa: CASSLAIGGPEDTQYF; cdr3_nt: TGTGCCAGCAGCTTAGCCATCGGGGGGCCGGAAGATACGCAGTATTTT
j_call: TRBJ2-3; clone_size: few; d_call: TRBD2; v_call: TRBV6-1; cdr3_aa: CASREAGADTQYF; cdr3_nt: TGTGCCAGCAGAGAAGCGGGGGCAGATACGCAGTATTTT
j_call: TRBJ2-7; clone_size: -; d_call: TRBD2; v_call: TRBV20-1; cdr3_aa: CSARSGLAGGYSYEQYF; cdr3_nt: TGCAGTGCTAGGTCCGGACTAGCGGGAGGCTACTCCTACGAGCAGTACTTC
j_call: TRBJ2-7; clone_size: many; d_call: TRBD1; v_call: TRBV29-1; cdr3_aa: CSVESGTGSEYEQYF; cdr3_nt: TGCAGCGTTGAGTCGGGGACAGGGTCAGAGTACGAGCAGTACTTC
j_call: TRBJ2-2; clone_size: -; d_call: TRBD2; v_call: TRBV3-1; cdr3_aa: CASSQDQLAGAGELFF; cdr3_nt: TGTGCCAGCAGCCAAGATCAACTAGCGGGGGCCGGGGAGCTGTTTTTT
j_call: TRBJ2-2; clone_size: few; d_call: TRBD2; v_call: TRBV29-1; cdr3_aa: CSAGGLFTGELFF; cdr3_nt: TGCAGCGCGGGGGGGCTTTTCACCGGGGAGCTGTTTTTT
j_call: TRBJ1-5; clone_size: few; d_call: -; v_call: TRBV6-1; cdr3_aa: CASSAQGPANQPQHF; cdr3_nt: TGTGCCAGCAGTGCGCAGGGCCCAGCTAATCAGCCCCAGCATTTT
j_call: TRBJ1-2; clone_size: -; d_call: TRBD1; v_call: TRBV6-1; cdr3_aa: CASRAGTVSAYTF; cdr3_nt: TGTGCCAGCAGAGCCGGGACAGTCTCTGCCTACACCTTC
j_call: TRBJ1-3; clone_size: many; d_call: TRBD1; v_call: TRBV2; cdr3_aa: CASSGDRGRNTIYF; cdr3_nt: TGTGCCAGCAGTGGGGACAGGGGCAGAAACACCATATATTTT
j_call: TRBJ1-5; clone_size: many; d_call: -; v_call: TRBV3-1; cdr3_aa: CASSVGARDQPQHF; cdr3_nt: TGTGCCAGCAGCGTGGGGGCGCGTGATCAGCCCCAGCATTTT
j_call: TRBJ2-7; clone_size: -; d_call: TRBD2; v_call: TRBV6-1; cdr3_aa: CASSEFEGTRAYEQYF; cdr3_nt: TGTGCCAGCAGTGAATTCGAGGGGACTAGAGCCTACGAGCAGTACTTC
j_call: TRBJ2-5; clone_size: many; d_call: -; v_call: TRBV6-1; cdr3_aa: CASSEALSGQETQYF; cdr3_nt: TGTGCCAGCAGTGAAGCGCTCAGTGGGCAAGAGACCCAGTACTTC
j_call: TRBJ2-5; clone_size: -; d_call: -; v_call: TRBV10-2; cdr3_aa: CASSDWGKTQYF; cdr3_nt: TGCGCCAGCAGTGATTGGGGGAAGACCCAGTACTTC
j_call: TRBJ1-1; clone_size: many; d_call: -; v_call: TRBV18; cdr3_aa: CASSPGRNTEAFF; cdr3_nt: TGTGCCAGCTCACCAGGGCGGAACACTGAAGCTTTCTTT
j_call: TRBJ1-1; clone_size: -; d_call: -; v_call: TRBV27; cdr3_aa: CASSLLSRRAAEAFF; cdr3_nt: TGTGCCAGCAGTTTATTGAGTCGAAGGGCAGCTGAAGCTTTCTTT
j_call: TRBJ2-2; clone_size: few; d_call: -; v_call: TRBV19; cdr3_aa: CASKTPNTGELFF; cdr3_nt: TGTGCCAGTAAGACCCCGAACACCGGGGAGCTGTTTTTT
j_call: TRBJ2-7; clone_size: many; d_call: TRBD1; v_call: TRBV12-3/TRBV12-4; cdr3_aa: CASSFIDRVYEQYF; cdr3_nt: TGTGCCAGCAGTTTCATAGACAGGGTCTACGAGCAGTACTTC
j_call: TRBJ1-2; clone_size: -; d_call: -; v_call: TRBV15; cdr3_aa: CATSRDEQNGYTF; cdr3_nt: TGTGCCACCAGCAGAGACGAGCAGAATGGCTACACCTTC
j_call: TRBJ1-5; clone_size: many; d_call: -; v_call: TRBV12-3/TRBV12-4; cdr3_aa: CASSLKGSNQPQHF; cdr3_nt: TGTGCCAGCAGTTTAAAGGGGAGCAATCAGCCCCAGCATTTT
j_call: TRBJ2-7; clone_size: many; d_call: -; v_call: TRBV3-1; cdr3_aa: CASSQVAYEQYF; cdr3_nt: TGTGCCAGCAGCCAAGTGGCCTACGAGCAGTACTTC
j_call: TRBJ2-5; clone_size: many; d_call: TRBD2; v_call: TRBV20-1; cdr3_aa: CSARGRGGLETQYF; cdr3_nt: TGCAGTGCTAGAGGACGGGGGGGATTGGAGACCCAGTACTTC
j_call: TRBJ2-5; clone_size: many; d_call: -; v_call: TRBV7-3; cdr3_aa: CASSLRRGETQYF; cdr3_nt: TGTGCCAGCAGCTTAAGGCGGGGAGAGACCCAGTACTTC
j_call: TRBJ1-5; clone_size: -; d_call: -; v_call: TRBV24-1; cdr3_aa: CATTFGGRGQPQHF; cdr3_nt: TGTGCCACCACCTTCGGGGGCCGGGGTCAGCCCCAGCATTTT
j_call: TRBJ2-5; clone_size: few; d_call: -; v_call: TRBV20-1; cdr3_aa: CSATPGGYKETQYF; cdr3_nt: TGCAGTGCCACCCCGGGCGGATACAAAGAGACCCAGTACTTC
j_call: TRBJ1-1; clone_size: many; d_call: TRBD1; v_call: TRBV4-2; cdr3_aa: CASSQDYLGQGIFEAFF; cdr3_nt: TGTGCCAGCAGCCAAGATTATCTAGGACAGGGGATTTTTGAAGCTTTCTTT
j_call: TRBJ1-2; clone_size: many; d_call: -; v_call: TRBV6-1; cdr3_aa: CASSEVVGLRGGYTF; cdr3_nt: TGTGCCAGCAGTGAAGTTGTAGGGCTCAGAGGTGGCTACACCTTC
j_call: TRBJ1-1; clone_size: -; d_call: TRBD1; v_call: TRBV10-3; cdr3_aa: CATTRQGENTEAFF; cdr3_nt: TGTGCCACGACTCGACAGGGGGAGAACACTGAAGCTTTCTTT